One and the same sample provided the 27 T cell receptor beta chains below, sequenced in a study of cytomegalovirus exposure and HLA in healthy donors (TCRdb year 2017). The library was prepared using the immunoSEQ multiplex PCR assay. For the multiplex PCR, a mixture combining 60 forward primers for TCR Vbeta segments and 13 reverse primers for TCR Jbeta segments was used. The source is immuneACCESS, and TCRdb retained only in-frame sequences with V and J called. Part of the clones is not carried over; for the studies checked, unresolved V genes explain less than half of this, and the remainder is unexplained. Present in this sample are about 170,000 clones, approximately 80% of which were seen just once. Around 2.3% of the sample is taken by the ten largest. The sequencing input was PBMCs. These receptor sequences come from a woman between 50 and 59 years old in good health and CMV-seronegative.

In nucleotides, the CDR3 is TGTGCCAGCAGTCTAGCGGGAGAGCGGCAGACCCAGTACTTC. As protein: CASSLAGERQTQYF. The V call is TRBV28, the J call TRBJ2-5; 10 nucleotides agree with TRBD2. This CDR3 has 14 residues. In germline, CDR1 is MDHEN, CDR2 SYDVKM. With V trimmed by 5 bases and J by 6 bases, 6 bases remained unmatched.

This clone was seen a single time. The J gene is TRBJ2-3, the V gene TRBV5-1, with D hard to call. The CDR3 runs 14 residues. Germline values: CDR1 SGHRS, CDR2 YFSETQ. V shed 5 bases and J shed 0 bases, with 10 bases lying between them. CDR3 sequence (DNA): TGCGCCAGCAGGCCGACACCTAGCACAGATACGCAGTATTTT. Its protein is CASRPTPSTDTQYF.

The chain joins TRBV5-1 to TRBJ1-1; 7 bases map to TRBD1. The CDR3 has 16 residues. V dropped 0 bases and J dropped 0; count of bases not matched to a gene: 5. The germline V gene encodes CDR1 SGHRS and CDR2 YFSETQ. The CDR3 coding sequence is TGCGCCAGCAGCTTGGGGGCAGGGGGGATGAACACTGAAGCTTTCTTT. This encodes CASSLGAGGMNTEAFF.

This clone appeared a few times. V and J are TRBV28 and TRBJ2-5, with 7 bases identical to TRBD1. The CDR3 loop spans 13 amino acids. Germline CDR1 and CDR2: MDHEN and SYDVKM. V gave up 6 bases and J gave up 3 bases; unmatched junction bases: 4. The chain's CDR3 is CASRLQGEETQYF. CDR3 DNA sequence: TGTGCCAGCAGACTGCAGGGGGAAGAGACCCAGTACTTC.

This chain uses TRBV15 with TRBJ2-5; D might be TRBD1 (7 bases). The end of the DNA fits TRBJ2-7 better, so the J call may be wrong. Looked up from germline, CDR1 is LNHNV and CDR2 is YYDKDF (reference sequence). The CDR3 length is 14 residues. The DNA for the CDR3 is TGTGCCACCAGCAGAGGCGGGACAGCCGACGAGCAGTACTTC. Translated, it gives CATSRGGTADEQYF.

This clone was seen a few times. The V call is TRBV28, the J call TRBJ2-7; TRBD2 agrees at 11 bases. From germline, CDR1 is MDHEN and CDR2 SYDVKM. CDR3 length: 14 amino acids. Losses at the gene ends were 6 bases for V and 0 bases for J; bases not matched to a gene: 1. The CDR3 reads CASRGLAASYEQYF. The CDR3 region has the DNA TGTGCCAGCAGGGGACTAGCGGCCTCCTACGAGCAGTACTTC. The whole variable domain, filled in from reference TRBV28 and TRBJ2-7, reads DVKVTQSSRYLVKRTGEKVFLECVQDMDHENMFWYRQDPGLGLRLIYFSYDVKMKEKGDIPEGYSVSREKKERFSLILESASTNQTSMYLCASRGLAASYEQYFGPGTRLTVT.

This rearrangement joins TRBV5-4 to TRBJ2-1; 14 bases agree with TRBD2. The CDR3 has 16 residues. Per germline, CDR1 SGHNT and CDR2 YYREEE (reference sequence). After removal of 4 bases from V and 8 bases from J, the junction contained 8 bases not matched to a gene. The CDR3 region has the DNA TGTGCCAGCAGCGGGACTAGCGGGAGTGGGAAGGATGAGCAGTTCTTC. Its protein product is CASSGTSGSGKDEQFF.

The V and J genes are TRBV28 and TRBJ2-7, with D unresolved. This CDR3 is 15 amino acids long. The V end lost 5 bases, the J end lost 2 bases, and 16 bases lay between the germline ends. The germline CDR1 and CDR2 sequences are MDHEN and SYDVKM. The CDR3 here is CASSQMGLPPYEQYF. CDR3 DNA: TGTGCCAGCAGTCAAATGGGCCTACCACCCTACGAGCAGTACTTC.

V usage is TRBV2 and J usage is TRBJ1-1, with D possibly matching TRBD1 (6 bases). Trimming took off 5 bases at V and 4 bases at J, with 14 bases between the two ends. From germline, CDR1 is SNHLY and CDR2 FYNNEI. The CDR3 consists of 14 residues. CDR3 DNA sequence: TGTGCCAGCAGTCCCACAGGGAGAGGCACTGAAGCTTTCTTT. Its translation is CASSPTGRGTEAFF.

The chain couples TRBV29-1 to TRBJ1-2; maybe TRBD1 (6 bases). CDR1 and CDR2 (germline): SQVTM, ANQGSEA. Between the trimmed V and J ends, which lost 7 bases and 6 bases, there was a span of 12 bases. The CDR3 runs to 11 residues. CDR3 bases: TGCAGCGGCTCATACAGGGATGGCTACACCTTC. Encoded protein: CSGSYRDGYTF.

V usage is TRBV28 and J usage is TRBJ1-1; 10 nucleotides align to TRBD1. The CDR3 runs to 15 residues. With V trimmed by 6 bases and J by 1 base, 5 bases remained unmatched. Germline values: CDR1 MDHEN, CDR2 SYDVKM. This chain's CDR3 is CASRRQGAGNTEAFF. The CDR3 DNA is TGTGCCAGCAGGCGACAGGGGGCTGGGAACACTGAAGCTTTCTTT. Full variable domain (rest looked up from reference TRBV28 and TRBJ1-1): DVKVTQSSRYLVKRTGEKVFLECVQDMDHENMFWYRQDPGLGLRLIYFSYDVKMKEKGDIPEGYSVSREKKERFSLILESASTNQTSMYLCASRRQGAGNTEAFFGQGTRLTVV.

The CDR3 loop reads CASSRGNEQFF. The CDR3 region has the DNA TGTGCCAGCTCCCGGGGAAATGAGCAGTTCTTC. The V and J genes are TRBV28 and TRBJ2-1; perhaps TRBD2 as D (5 bases). Germline CDR1 reads MDHEN; CDR2 reads SYDVKM. Trimming stripped 8 bases from V and 7 bases from J, with 9 bases between. The CDR3 loop spans 11 amino acids.

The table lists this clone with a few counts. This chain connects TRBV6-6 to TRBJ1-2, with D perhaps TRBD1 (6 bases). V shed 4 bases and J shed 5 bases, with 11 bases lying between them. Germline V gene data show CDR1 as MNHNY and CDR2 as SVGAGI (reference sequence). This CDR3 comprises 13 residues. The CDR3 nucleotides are TGTGCCAGCAGTTTTTCGCAGGGGTATGGCTACACCTTC. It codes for CASSFSQGYGYTF.

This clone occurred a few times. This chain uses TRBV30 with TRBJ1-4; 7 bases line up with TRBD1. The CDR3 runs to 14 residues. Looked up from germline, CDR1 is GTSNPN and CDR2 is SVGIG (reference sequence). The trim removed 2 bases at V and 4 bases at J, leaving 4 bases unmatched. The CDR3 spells CAWSTTGSNEKLFF. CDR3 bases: TGTGCCTGGAGTACGACAGGGAGTAATGAAAAACTGTTTTTT.

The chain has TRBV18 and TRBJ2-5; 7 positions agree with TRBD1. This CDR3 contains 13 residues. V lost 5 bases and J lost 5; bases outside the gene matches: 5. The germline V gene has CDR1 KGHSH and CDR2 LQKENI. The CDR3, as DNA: TGTGCCAGCTCATCGACAGGGACGGAGACCCAGTACTTC. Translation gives CASSSTGTETQYF.

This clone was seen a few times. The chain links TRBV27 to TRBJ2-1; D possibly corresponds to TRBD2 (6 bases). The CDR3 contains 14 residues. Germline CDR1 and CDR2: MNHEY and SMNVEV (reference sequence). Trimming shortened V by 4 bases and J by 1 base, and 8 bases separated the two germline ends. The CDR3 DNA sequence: TGTGCCAGCAGTTCTGGGAGGTCCTACAATGAGCAGTTCTTC. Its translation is CASSSGRSYNEQFF.

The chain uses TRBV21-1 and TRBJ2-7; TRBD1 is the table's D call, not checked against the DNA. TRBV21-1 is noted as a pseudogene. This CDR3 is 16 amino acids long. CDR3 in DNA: TGTGCCAGCAGCAAGCCCCCTCAGGGAATCCCCTACGAGCAGTACTTC. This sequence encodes CASSKPPQGIPYEQYF.

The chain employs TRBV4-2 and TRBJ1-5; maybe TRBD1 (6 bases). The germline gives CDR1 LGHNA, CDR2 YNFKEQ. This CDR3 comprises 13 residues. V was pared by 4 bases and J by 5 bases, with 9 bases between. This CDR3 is CASSPPGDQPQHF. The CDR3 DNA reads TGTGCCAGCAGCCCCCCAGGGGATCAGCCCCAGCATTTT.

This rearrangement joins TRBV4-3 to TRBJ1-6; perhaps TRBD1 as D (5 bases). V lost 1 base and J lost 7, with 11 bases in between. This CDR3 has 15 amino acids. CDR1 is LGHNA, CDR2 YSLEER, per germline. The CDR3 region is CASSQGRAGNSPLHF. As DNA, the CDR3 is TGCGCCAGCAGCCAAGGAAGGGCAGGGAATTCACCCCTCCACTTT.

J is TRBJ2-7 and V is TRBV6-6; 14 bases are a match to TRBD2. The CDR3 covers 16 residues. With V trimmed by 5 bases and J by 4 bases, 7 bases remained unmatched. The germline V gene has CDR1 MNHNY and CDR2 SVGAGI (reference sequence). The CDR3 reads CASSPGTSGRVYEQYF. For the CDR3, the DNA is TGTGCCAGCAGTCCAGGGACTAGCGGGAGAGTGTACGAGCAGTACTTC.

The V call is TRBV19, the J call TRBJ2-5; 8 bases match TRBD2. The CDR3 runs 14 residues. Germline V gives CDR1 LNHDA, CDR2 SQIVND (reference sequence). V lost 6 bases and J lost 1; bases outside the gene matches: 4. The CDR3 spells CASSPGGRQETQYF. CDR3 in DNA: TGTGCCAGTAGCCCGGGGGGGCGCCAAGAGACCCAGTACTTC.

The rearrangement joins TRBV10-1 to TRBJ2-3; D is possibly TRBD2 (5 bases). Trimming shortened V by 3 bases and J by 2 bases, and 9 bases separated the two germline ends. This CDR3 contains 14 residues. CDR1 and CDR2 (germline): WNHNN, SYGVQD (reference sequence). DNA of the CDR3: TGCGCCAGCAGTGAACCTGGACTCACAGATACGCAGTATTTT. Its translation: CASSEPGLTDTQYF.

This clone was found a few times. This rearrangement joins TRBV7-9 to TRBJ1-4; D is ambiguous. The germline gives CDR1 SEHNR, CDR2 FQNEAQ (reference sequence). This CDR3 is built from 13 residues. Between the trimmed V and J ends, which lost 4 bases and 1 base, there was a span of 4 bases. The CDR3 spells CASSYRTNEKLFF. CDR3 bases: TGTGCCAGCAGCTATCGAACTAATGAAAAACTGTTTTTT.

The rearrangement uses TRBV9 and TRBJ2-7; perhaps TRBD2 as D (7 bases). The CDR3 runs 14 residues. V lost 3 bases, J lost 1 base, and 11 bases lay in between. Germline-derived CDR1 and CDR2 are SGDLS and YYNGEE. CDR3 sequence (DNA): TGTGCCAGCAGCGAGGGGGGGTCTTCCTACGAGCAGTACTTC. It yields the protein CASSEGGSSYEQYF.

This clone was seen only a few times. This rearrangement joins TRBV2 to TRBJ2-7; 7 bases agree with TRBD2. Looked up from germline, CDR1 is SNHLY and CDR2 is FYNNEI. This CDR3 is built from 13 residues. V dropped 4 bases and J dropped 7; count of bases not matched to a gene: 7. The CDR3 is CASSGVIGGEQYF. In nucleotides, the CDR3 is TGTGCCAGCAGTGGGGTGATCGGGGGGGAGCAGTACTTC.

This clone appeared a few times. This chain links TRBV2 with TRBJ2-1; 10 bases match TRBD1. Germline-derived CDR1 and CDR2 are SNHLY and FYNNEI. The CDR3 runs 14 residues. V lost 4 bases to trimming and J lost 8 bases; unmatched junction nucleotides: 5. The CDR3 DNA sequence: TGTGCCAGCAGTGGACAGGGGGCGGGTTATGAGCAGTTCTTC. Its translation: CASSGQGAGYEQFF.

The CDR3: CASSLTLQGSNTEAFF. The CDR3 bases are TGCGCCAGCAGCTTGACCCTACAGGGGTCGAACACTGAAGCTTTCTTT. This sequence joins TRBV5-1 and TRBJ1-1; 7 positions agree with TRBD1. Germline CDR1 reads SGHRS; CDR2 reads YFSETQ. CDR3 length equals 16 residues. With 1 base clipped from V and 1 base from J, the junction kept 7 bases outside the gene matches.